These T cell receptor beta chains were read from a single sample in a study of blood T cell repertoires in COVID-19. The repertoire was sequenced with immunoSEQ multiplex PCR; TCRdb's copy has only in-frame clones and lacks some. Of some 180,000 clones in the sample, 85% are singletons; the top ten hold 6% to 6.5%. Specimen: PBMCs or T cells enriched from blood (not recorded which). Receptors were obtained from a man aged 40-50 years who had recovered from COVID-19. CDR3s include the opening cysteine and the closing phenylalanine or tryptophan. The D gene is left open where the match is weak. Clone size is given for some rows only: seen once, a few or many times, or a class if the clone is expanded.

d_call	v_call	j_call	clone_size	cdr3_length	cdr3_nt	cdr3_aa
NA	TRBV7-2	TRBJ1-4	NA	16	TGTGCCAGCAGCTTAAGGACACTTGCAACTAATGAAAAACTGTTTTTT	CASSLRTLATNEKLFF
NA	TRBV11-2	TRBJ2-7	NA	14	TGTGCCAGCACCTGGTCGGGGGGCAACTACGAGCAGTACTTC	CASTWSGGNYEQYF
NA	TRBV24-1	TRBJ1-1	once	13	TGTGCCACCAGTGACAGGGGGAACACTGAAGCTTTCTTT	CATSDRGNTEAFF
TRBD1	TRBV4-1	TRBJ1-4	few	14	TGCGCCAGCAGCCTAGGGACAGGGAAGGAAAAACTGTTTTTT	CASSLGTGKEKLFF
NA	TRBV7-2	TRBJ2-1	NA	13	TGTGCCAGCAGCTTAGGAGCCGGCAATGAGCAGTTCTTC	CASSLGAGNEQFF
NA	TRBV7-9	TRBJ2-2	NA	14	TGTGCCAGCAGCTTCGGCGGTTACACCGGGGAGCTGTTTTTT	CASSFGGYTGELFF
NA	TRBV3-1/TRBV3-2	TRBJ1-4	NA	15	TGTGCCAGCACCGGCGTTGGGGGCGGTAATGAAAAACTGTTTTTT	CASTGVGGGNEKLFF
NA	TRBV10-3	TRBJ1-1	NA	13	TGTGCCATCACCACAGGCCGCGGCACTGAAGCTTTCTTT	CAITTGRGTEAFF
NA	TRBV28	TRBJ1-2	NA	12	TGTGCCAGCAGTGCAGGGTTGCAGGGCTACACCTTC	CASSAGLQGYTF
NA	TRBV11-3	TRBJ1-1	NA	12	TGTGCCAGCAGCTCCATAGACACTGAAGCTTTCTTT	CASSSIDTEAFF
TRBD1	TRBV30	TRBJ1-5	NA	17	TGTGCCTGGAGTCCTGACAGGGGCGGGTATAGGAGAAAACCCCAGCATTTT	CAWSPDRGGYRRKPQHF
NA	TRBV5-6	TRBJ1-5	few	14	TGTGCCAGCAGCCGGTGGCAGGGGAATCAGCCCCAGCATTTT	CASSRWQGNQPQHF
NA	TRBV5-5	TRBJ2-7	NA	14	TGTGCCAGCAGCCCCGAACACCATACCTACGAGCAGTACTTC	CASSPEHHTYEQYF
TRBD1	TRBV27	TRBJ2-1	NA	15	TGTGCCAGCAGTCCCGGGACAGGGGGAACGAATGAGCAGTTCTTC	CASSPGTGGTNEQFF
NA	TRBV18	TRBJ1-2	NA	14	TGTGCCAGCTCACCGGGCGGGGACTACTATGGCTACACCTTC	CASSPGGDYYGYTF
TRBD2	TRBV19	TRBJ2-7	NA	16	TGTGCCAGTAGTATGGGGGCTAGCGGGGGGTTCGACGAGCAGTACTTC	CASSMGASGGFDEQYF
TRBD1	TRBV19	TRBJ1-2	NA	13	TGTGCCAGTAGTCCGGGGACAGGGGACGGCTACACCTTC	CASSPGTGDGYTF
NA	TRBV6-5	TRBJ1-5	NA	15	TGTGCCAGCAGTTCCTCAGGGGCCGGCAATCAGCCCCAGCATTTT	CASSSSGAGNQPQHF
NA	TRBV11-3	TRBJ1-1	NA	12	TGTGCCAGCAGCTTAAAGGGGACTGAAGCTTTCTTT	CASSLKGTEAFF
NA	TRBV6-5	TRBJ1-6	NA	14	TGTGCCAGCAGTTACGGGGCTTATAATTCACCCCTCCACTTT	CASSYGAYNSPLHF
NA	TRBV27	TRBJ2-1	NA	13	TGTGCCAGCAGTTACACAGGGAACAATGAGCAGTTCTTC	CASSYTGNNEQFF
TRBD2	TRBV9	TRBJ2-3	NA	14	TGTGCCTCGAGGCGGGGGTCGAGCACAGATACGCAGTATTTT	CASRRGSSTDTQYF
NA	TRBV9	TRBJ2-5	NA	16	TGTGCCAGCAGCCCAGAGGGGGGGCTCTGGGGCGAGACCCAGTACTTC	CASSPEGGLWGETQYF